This T cell receptor (beta chain) emerged from a study of T cells after yellow fever vaccination. Comments on this clonotype: The antigen is undetermined.

Regarding the study as a whole: Bulk-population clonotypes that are abundant could appear as contaminants in FACS-sorted repertoires.

TCRdb reprocessed the 5' RACE reads via MiXCR and lists one record per CDR3 protein. The profile shows some 200,000 distinct CDR3 sequences, approximately 3.2% of them singletons. The V gene lost 4 bases and the J gene lost 1 base, with 15 bases spanning the gap. CDR3 length equals 16 residues. The germline V gene encodes CDR1 SGHNT and CDR2 YYREEE (reference sequence). This sample comprised CD4+ T cells sorted from PBMCs, obtained 10 days after the yellow fever booster vaccination. The receptor comes from a man aged 18 to 30 who received the YFV17D yellow fever vaccine. The chain is built from TRBV5-4 and TRBJ2-1; tentative D call: TRBD2 (6 bases). The CDR3, as DNA: TGTGCCAGCAGCCGAAAGGACGGGGGTTCCTACAATGAGCAGTTCTTC. This sequence encodes CASSRKDGGSYNEQFF.